Below are 25 T cell receptor beta chains sequenced from a single sample in a study of T cell responses to AZD1222 COVID-19 vaccine. Using immunoSEQ multiplex PCR, the repertoire was profiled, and TCRdb retains in-frame clones only, with some absent. The data contain about 72,000 clones, around nine tenths of them singletons. The starting material was peripheral blood, obtained on day 0 of AZD1222 vaccination. The receptors were sampled from an adult in good health.

V gene TRBV2 combines with J gene TRBJ1-2; D is ambiguous. CDR3 length: 12 amino acids. Germline CDR1 and CDR2: SNHLY and FYNNEI. V gave up 6 bases and J gave up 3 bases, with 8 bases separating them. CDR3 nucleotides: TGTGCCAGCAGACCGAATTACTATGGCTACACCTTC. Residues: CASRPNYYGYTF. The whole variable domain, remainder taken from reference TRBV2 and TRBJ1-2, is EPEVTQTPSHQVTQMGQEVILRCVPISNHLYFYWYRQILGQKVEFLVSFYNNEISEKSEIFDDQFSVERPDGSNFTLKIRSTKLEDSAMYFCASRPNYYGYTFGSGTRLTVV.

This clone was seen a few times. This rearrangement joins TRBV30 to TRBJ1-5; D gene unclear. The germline V and J ends were trimmed by 0 bases and 1 base, with 10 bases remaining between them. Germline V gene lookup returns CDR1 GTSNPN and CDR2 SVGIG (reference sequence). The CDR3 spans 15 residues. The CDR3 loop reads CAWSVKRVSNQPQHF. The DNA for the CDR3 is TGTGCCTGGAGTGTGAAGAGGGTCAGCAATCAGCCCCAGCATTTT.

The chain couples TRBV6-5 to TRBJ2-1; 8 nucleotides align to TRBD1. Germline V gene data show CDR1 as MNHEY and CDR2 as SVGAGI. The V gene end was trimmed by 6 bases and the J gene end by 2 bases; junction bases not matched to a gene: 6. The CDR3 loop spans 15 amino acids. The CDR3 nucleotides read TGTGCCAGCAGACCAATGACAGGGGCCTACAATGAGCAGTTCTTC. Protein sequence: CASRPMTGAYNEQFF.

The CDR3 sequence is CASSYLPSSGVTDTQYF. The CDR3 DNA is TGTGCCAGCAGTTACCTCCCTTCCAGCGGGGTGACAGATACGCAGTATTTT. V usage is TRBV6-2 or TRBV6-3 and J usage is TRBJ2-3; 7 positions agree with TRBD2. The CDR3 is 17 amino acids. The J segment lost 3 bases and the V segment lost 2 bases, leaving 11 bases of the junction unmatched. Germline V CDR1 and CDR2: MNHEY, SVGEGT.

The chain joins TRBV3-1 (or the pseudogene TRBV3-2) to TRBJ1-1; the D is unclear. The V gene's germline CDR1 is LGHDT and CDR2 YNNKEL (reference sequence). The CDR3 has 12 amino acids. Trimming took off 4 bases at V and 4 bases at J, with 7 bases between the two ends. The CDR3 spells CASSRLPTEAFF. The CDR3 region has the DNA TGTGCCAGCAGCCGCCTCCCCACTGAAGCTTTCTTT.

The gene calls are TRBV5-1 and TRBJ2-2; D call uncertain. Germline loops: CDR1 SGHRS, CDR2 YFSETQ. Trimming removed 6 bases from V and 2 bases from J, with 11 bases in between. There are 14 residues in the CDR3. This CDR3 reads CASTPGVNTGELFF. Here the CDR3 DNA reads TGCGCCAGCACACCCGGCGTCAACACCGGGGAGCTGTTTTTT.

The chain couples TRBV5-1 to TRBJ2-3; a possible D gene is TRBD2 (5 bases). Germline loops: CDR1 SGHRS, CDR2 YFSETQ. Deletions cut 0 bases from V and 2 bases from J, with 13 bases between. The CDR3 is 16 amino acids. The CDR3 sequence: CASSLVGATVTDTQYF. CDR3 nucleotide sequence: TGCGCCAGCAGCTTGGTGGGAGCAACCGTCACAGATACGCAGTATTTT.

This clone appeared a single time. V gene TRBV3-1 (or the pseudogene TRBV3-2) combines with J gene TRBJ2-5; the D gene could be TRBD1 or TRBD2 (6 bases each). The CDR3 totals 16 residues. Trimming pared 3 bases from V and 0 bases from J, leaving 14 bases between. Germline V gene sequence: CDR1 LGHDT, CDR2 YNNKEL (reference sequence). CDR3 DNA: TGTGCCAGCAGCCAGAATAGCGGACAGTACCAAGAGACCCAGTACTTC. Translated: CASSQNSGQYQETQYF.

The rearrangement joins TRBV7-8 to TRBJ2-5, with D possibly matching TRBD1 (5 bases). Per germline, CDR1 SGHVS and CDR2 FQNEAQ. V was trimmed by 1 base and J by 2 bases, leaving 8 bases between them. This CDR3 is built from 14 residues. The CDR3 DNA is TGTGCCAGCAGCTTAGGGGGCCAACAAGAGACCCAGTACTTC. This gives the protein CASSLGGQQETQYF.

The chain has TRBV3-1 (or the pseudogene TRBV3-2) and TRBJ2-1, with D perhaps matching TRBD1 (6 bases). V lost 4 bases, J lost 4 bases, and 8 bases lay in between. CDR1 and CDR2 (germline): LGHDT, YNNKEL (reference sequence). The CDR3 is made up of 13 amino acids. In DNA form, the CDR3 reads TGTGCCAGCAGCCGCAGGGGTTACAATGAGCAGTTCTTC. Its protein is CASSRRGYNEQFF.

This sequence joins TRBV30 and TRBJ1-6; TRBD1 is a possible D gene (5 bases). Germline assignment: CDR1 GTSNPN and CDR2 SVGIG (reference sequence). The V end lost 0 bases, the J end lost 6 bases, and 15 bases lay between the germline ends. This CDR3 region has 16 residues. The CDR3 DNA follows: TGTGCCTGGAGTGTACGCCTAGGTGGGGCTAATTCACCCCTCCACTTT. Its translation is CAWSVRLGGANSPLHF. Complete variable domain (other parts from reference TRBV30 and TRBJ1-6): SQTIHQWPATLVQPVGSPLSLECTVEGTSNPNLYWYRQAAGRGLQLLFYSVGIGQISSEVPQNLSASRPQDRQFILSSKKLLLSDSGFYLCAWSVRLGGANSPLHFGNGTRLTVT.

The chain is built from TRBV18 and TRBJ2-7; tentative D call: TRBD1 (6 bases). Looked up from germline, CDR1 is KGHSH and CDR2 is LQKENI. The CDR3 runs to 15 residues. The V end lost 4 bases, the J end lost 2 bases, and 15 bases lay between the germline ends. The CDR3 sequence: CASSRVPGQAYEQYF. CDR3 sequence (DNA): TGTGCCAGCTCACGGGTCCCGGGACAAGCCTACGAGCAGTACTTC.

The chain is built from TRBV2 and TRBJ2-5; no definite D call. The CDR3 covers 12 residues. V lost 7 bases and J lost 1, with 7 bases in between. CDR1 is SNHLY and CDR2 is FYNNEI in the germline V gene. CDR3 nucleotides: TGTGCCAGCAAAAGGAGCCAAGAGACCCAGTACTTC. Amino acid sequence: CASKRSQETQYF.

The rearrangement uses TRBV7-2 and TRBJ1-6; D might be TRBD1 (6 bases). Germline V lookup: CDR1 SGHTA, CDR2 FQGNSA. This CDR3 is 16 amino acids long. Trimming left V 5 bases short and J 10 bases short, with 21 bases between. In DNA form, the CDR3 reads TGTGCCAGCAGCAATTCTCAGACAGGCGTTCGGTCACCCCTCCACTTT. Protein sequence: CASSNSQTGVRSPLHF.

This chain uses TRBV28 with TRBJ2-2; D not certain. Germline CDR1 reads MDHEN; CDR2 reads SYDVKM. This CDR3 is 14 amino acids long. The ends were cut back, 2 bases at V and 4 bases at J, with 8 bases in the middle. This CDR3 is CASSLPSVTGELFF. The CDR3 nucleotides read TGTGCCAGCAGTTTACCCAGTGTCACCGGGGAGCTGTTTTTT.

The chain uses TRBV11-2 and TRBJ1-6; tentative D call: TRBD1 (6 bases). Germline CDR1 SGHAT, CDR2 FQNNGV. This CDR3 has 15 amino acids. V was trimmed by 6 bases and J by 8 bases, leaving 17 bases between them. CDR3 sequence reads: CASRGGWGRHSPLHF. The CDR3 nucleotides are TGTGCCAGCAGAGGGGGGTGGGGCCGCCATTCACCCCTCCACTTT.

V gene TRBV30 combines with J gene TRBJ2-5, with 12 bases matching TRBD2. V gave up 3 bases and J gave up 10 bases; unmatched junction bases: 9. From germline, CDR1 is GTSNPN and CDR2 SVGIG (reference sequence). The CDR3 loop spans 14 amino acids. CDR3 sequence: CAWSATSGGLYQYF. The CDR3, as DNA: TGTGCCTGGAGCGCGACTAGCGGGGGTCTTTACCAGTACTTC.

V is TRBV4-1 and J is TRBJ2-1; 10 nucleotides match TRBD2. This CDR3 has 16 amino acids. V lost 4 bases to trimming and J lost 8 bases; unmatched junction nucleotides: 11. Germline assignment: CDR1 MGHRA and CDR2 YSYEKL. CDR3 in amino acids: CASSPTGSGGAYEQFF. In DNA form, the CDR3 reads TGCGCCAGCAGCCCAACCGGGAGCGGGGGGGCTTATGAGCAGTTCTTC.

The count of this clone is one. V and J are TRBV7-9 and TRBJ2-1; weak D call: TRBD1 (6 bases). The germline V gene encodes CDR1 SEHNR and CDR2 FQNEAQ (reference sequence). V lost 0 bases and J 9 bases, leaving 12 bases between the germline ends. The CDR3 runs to 14 residues. The CDR3 nucleotides read TGTGCCAGCAGCTTAGCGCACAGGGAATTTGAGCAGTTCTTC. Its protein product is CASSLAHREFEQFF.

J is TRBJ1-4 and V is TRBV20-1; no firm D call. CDR1 is DFQATT and CDR2 is SNEGSKA in the germline V gene (reference sequence). V was pared by 4 bases and J by 8 bases, with 8 bases between. The CDR3 is 11 residues long. In nucleotides, the CDR3 is TGCAGTGCTATCCTGGGCGAAAAACTGTTTTTT. Protein sequence: CSAILGEKLFF.

The rearrangement uses TRBV5-6 and TRBJ1-1; D not resolved. This CDR3 contains 13 residues. CDR1 and CDR2 (germline): SGHDT, YYEEEE. The V end was cut by 5 bases, the J end by 2 bases, with 10 bases between. CDR3 in amino acids: CASRPGLNTEAFF. CDR3 DNA: TGTGCCAGCAGACCGGGTCTCAACACTGAAGCTTTCTTT.

V is TRBV7-2 and J is TRBJ2-1; 9 bases line up with TRBD1. V was pared by 3 bases and J by 3 bases, with 3 bases of the junction left unmatched. The CDR3 totals 15 residues. Looked up from germline, CDR1 is SGHTA and CDR2 is FQGNSA. CDR3 coding DNA: TGTGCCAGCAGCTTTGACAGGGGGGACTACAATGAGCAGTTCTTC. Amino acids: CASSFDRGDYNEQFF.

The rearrangement uses TRBV18 and TRBJ1-4, with D possibly matching TRBD1 (5 bases). The CDR3 covers 16 residues. The germline V gene has CDR1 KGHSH and CDR2 LQKENI. V was trimmed by 3 bases and J by 8 bases, leaving 19 bases between them. The CDR3, as DNA: TGTGCCAGCTCACCTCGGCATCTCAGGGACCAAGAAAAACTGTTTTTT. This sequence encodes CASSPRHLRDQEKLFF.

In this sample, this clone turned up a few times. J is TRBJ1-1 and V is TRBV10-3; D is perhaps TRBD1 (5 bases). The CDR3 loop spans 12 amino acids. Trimming stripped 0 bases from V and 8 bases from J, with 7 bases between. CDR1 and CDR2 from the germline V gene are ENHRY and SYGVKD. The CDR3: CAISESDREAFF. CDR3 coding DNA: TGTGCCATCAGTGAGTCTGACAGAGAAGCTTTCTTT.

This chain joins TRBV2 and TRBJ1-2; TRBD1 matches 8 bases. After removal of 4 bases from V and 2 bases from J, the junction contained 6 bases not matched to a gene. From germline, CDR1 is SNHLY and CDR2 FYNNEI. The CDR3 covers 15 residues. The CDR3 nucleotides read TGTGCCAGCAGTGTTCAGGGGGCAGTGAACTATGGCTACACCTTC. Translation: CASSVQGAVNYGYTF.